The 9 T cell receptor beta chains below come from one sample, sequenced in a study of blood T cell repertoires in COVID-19. The assay was immunoSEQ multiplex PCR, and TCRdb's table has in-frame clones only and misses some. The sample yields fewer than 250,000 clones, 84% seen once. Sequenced: peripheral blood. These receptors were collected from a woman aged 80 or older with COVID-19, enrolled during active disease.

V usage is TRBV10-3 and J usage is TRBJ1-2, with TRBD1 matching over 11 bases. This CDR3 region has 13 residues. The trim removed 7 bases at V and 11 bases at J, leaving 9 bases unmatched. The germline V gene has CDR1 ENHRY and CDR2 SYGVKD. CDR3 residues: CAITSRDRGEYTF. In nucleotides, the CDR3 is TGTGCCATCACCTCGAGGGACAGGGGGGAGTACACCTTC.

The chain recombines TRBV11-2 with TRBJ2-2; 7 nucleotides align to TRBD2. The germline V gene encodes CDR1 SGHAT and CDR2 FQNNGV. The junction had 4 bases not matched to a gene; V was cut back by 0 bases and J by 6 bases. The CDR3 totals 15 residues. CDR3 sequence reads: CASSLESLAAGELFF. CDR3 in DNA: TGTGCCAGCAGCTTAGAATCGCTAGCGGCCGGGGAGCTGTTTTTT.

This chain uses TRBV2 with TRBJ2-3; maybe TRBD1 (5 bases). CDR1 and CDR2 from the germline V gene are SNHLY and FYNNEI. The CDR3 is 13 amino acids. With 8 bases removed from V and 5 bases from J, the gap between germline ends came to 14 bases. The CDR3 DNA is TGTGCCAGCGGTGGGGCTTTGGGAGATACGCAGTATTTT. It specifies CASGGALGDTQYF.

On this clone itself: Other DNA sequences in the same sample also yield this CDR3. This sequence joins TRBV7-2 and TRBJ1-2; the match to TRBD1 covers 9 bases. V was pared by 6 bases and J by 5 bases, with 4 bases of the junction left unmatched. The CDR3 consists of 13 residues. Germline V gene data show CDR1 as SGHTA and CDR2 as FQGNSA. This CDR3 reads CASSPQGAYGYTF. As DNA, the CDR3 is TGTGCCAGCAGTCCACAGGGGGCGTATGGCTACACCTTC.

V is TRBV7-8 and J is TRBJ1-2; D uncertain. The germline V gene encodes CDR1 SGHVS and CDR2 FQNEAQ. V lost 1 base to trimming and J lost 4 bases, with 7 bases between them. This CDR3 region has 13 residues. CDR3 coding DNA: TGTGCCAGCAGCTTAGGAGCCATCTATGGCTACACCTTC. Translating it yields CASSLGAIYGYTF.

The genes are TRBV5-1 and TRBJ2-2; 13 bases map to TRBD2. The ends lost 0 bases at V and 4 bases at J; junction bases unmatched: 9. Germline CDR1 is SGHRS and CDR2 is YFSETQ. This CDR3 is built from 19 residues. This CDR3 reads CASSLEGLAGIPGTGELFF. CDR3 DNA: TGCGCCAGCAGCTTGGAGGGACTAGCGGGGATCCCGGGCACCGGGGAGCTGTTTTTT.

This clone is a singleton in its sample. CDR3 protein: CASSTPWQGVYEQYF. For the CDR3, the DNA is TGTGCCAGTAGTACCCCGTGGCAGGGGGTATACGAGCAGTACTTC. The chain recombines TRBV19 with TRBJ2-7, with 7 nucleotides matching TRBD1. The length of the CDR3 is 15 residues. Germline lookup yields CDR1 LNHDA and CDR2 SQIVND (reference sequence). The trim removed 4 bases at V and 4 bases at J, leaving 10 bases unmatched.

V and J are TRBV5-1 and TRBJ2-5; 9 bases are a match to TRBD2. Germline V gene sequence: CDR1 SGHRS, CDR2 YFSETQ. V shed 0 bases, J shed 3 bases, and the junction held 3 bases outside the gene matches. CDR3 length equals 15 residues. The CDR3 nucleotides are TGCGCCAGCAGCTTGGTGACTAGCGGAGAAGAGACCCAGTACTTC. It encodes CASSLVTSGEETQYF.

This clone showed up just once. The CDR3 DNA sequence: TGTGCCAGCAGCTACCGGGACAGGGGATACGAGCAGTACGTC. It specifies CASSYRDRGYEQYV. The chain couples TRBV27 to TRBJ2-7, with 10 positions matching TRBD1. Per germline, CDR1 MNHEY and CDR2 SMNVEV (reference sequence). This CDR3 region has 14 residues. V trimming: 6 bases; J trimming: 4 bases; junction bases outside the gene matches: 6.